This entry is about one T cell receptor beta chain. This clonotype was detected ten times or more. Its specific antigen is unknown. Base-call qualities are not available, and no considerably larger clone is one nucleotide away. This record comes from a study of human T cells and chemical hapten exposure (dated by TCRdb to the early 2020s). Context from the whole study: For sensitization, 2% DPC in acetone was applied to an approximately 2 cm by approximately 2 cm area of upper inner arm skin. Libraries were combined into a pool for sequencing, and differences in TCR yield between samples came mainly from small differences in library volumes within the pool. About 28 alopecia patients gave blood for TCR sequencing at one to four time points (pre-sensitization, 2, 6 and 24 weeks). Throughout the approximately 22-week study period, patients were also given weekly therapeutic DPC doses on the scalp. Patch testing on the upper back used Finn chambers containing 0.01% DPC, with scoring done after 6 days according to International Contact Dermatitis Research Group standards. Blood was sampled from patients pre-sensitization (week 0) and at 2, 6 and about 24 weeks after DPC sensitization. This study followed changes in the peripheral blood TCR repertoire in vivo during primary and secondary sensitization of alopecia patients to the hapten diphenylcyclopropenone (DPC). The patient cohort, mostly female, included alopecia areata with under or over 50% scalp involvement, alopecia totalis and alopecia universalis.

The time point label on this specimen signifies: patch test 3, about 24 weeks after DPC sensitization. What the treatment or condition label conveys for this sample: therapeutic diphenylcyclopropenone sensitization with weekly scalp DPC. At every patch-test visit, the blood draw took place before the patch test was put on. Eligible patients were aged 18 to 70, diagnosed with alopecia, deemed suitable for DPC therapy, and excluded if pregnant. Total RNA was isolated from unfractionated whole blood collected in Tempus Blood RNA tubes. Libraries were built with RACE. The instrument given in TCRdb is NextSeq 500. Library preparation attached unique molecular identifiers to individual cDNA molecules for quantitative, reproducible TCR counting. Each blood RNA sample was used to sequence both TCR alpha and TCR beta chains. Concerning the study's data processing: A median of around 100,000 TCRs per sample was observed, with a range of about 23,224 to 690,600. V, J and CDR3 annotation of the TCR reads was performed with the Decombinator software suite. To make PS versus PT1 abundance plots, every sample was subsampled to the same number of TCRs (28,000). TCRs were defined as expanded if absent before sensitization and observed at least eight times at the 2-week time point. Starting from the raw public reads, TCRdb applied fastp trimming at Q25, assembled clones with MiXCR and retained in-frame beta chains. When rows share a CDR3 protein, they turn into one entry using the most common DNA and genes. TCRdb, not the original authors, processed these V and J calls. The sample table contains 55,000 to 80,000 distinct CDR3 sequences; only one count was recorded for approximately 10% of them. The ten largest clones add up to approximately 2% of the sample.

Measured from the cysteine to the phenylalanine, the CDR3 is 14 residues long. Of all the DNA, just the CDR3 is kept, 42 bases in frame from base 1. CDR1 and CDR2 are drawn from the germline V gene: KGHSH, LQKENI. Trimming takes 4 bases from V and 3 bases from J, and the germline ends sit 12 bases apart. Beyond this particular receptor, the publication reports: DPC sensitization did not change the number of TCRs with a frequency above 1 in 1000, and there was no evidence of changes in global repertoire structure. Because every patient had alopecia, a presumed autoimmune disease, the patients' immune response might differ from that of healthy individuals. Patch test score correlated positively with the number of PT1 expanded TCRs, reaching significance at thresholds 8, 16 and 32 but not at 4. Compared with pre-sensitization or healthy control sets, expanded TCRs formed significantly more large CDR3 similarity clusters, which is consistent with antigen-driven responses. Repeated subsampling changed both the strength of the expansion versus patch-test correlation and the threshold at which the correlation became significant.

The source was whole blood, collected in connection with sensitization to the hapten diphenylcyclopropenone (DPC). In this chain, TRBV18 is recombined with TRBJ1-1; a tentative D match to TRBD1 spans 5 bases. This sequence was found in a woman aged 25-40 years with alopecia areata. Some clones in this sample may be carry-over from other donors' samples. Here the CDR3 is given as CASSLGVLDTEAFF. The DNA sequence follows: TGTGCCAGCTCACTAGGGGTTCTGGACACTGAAGCTTTCTTT.